This TCR beta chain is from a study of post-analysis software for immune sequencing data. Built from TCR beta cDNA, the libraries had unique molecular identifiers in them. TCRdb re-derived calls from the PCR reads in MiXCR, one entry per CDR3 protein. The sample has 650,000 to 900,000 distinct CDR3 sequences, roughly 46% seen once. Concerning this clonotype itself: Its antigen is unidentified.

Findings of the study overall: Patients used roughly five TRBV segments, including TRBV5-6, TRBV5-1 and TRBV20-1, more often than controls.

CDR3 size: 14 residues. Germline CDR1 KGHDR, CDR2 SFDVKD. V lost 7 bases to trimming and J lost 1 base, with 11 bases between them. The clonotype was recovered from a girl under 18 with multiple sclerosis. This rearrangement joins TRBV24-1 to TRBJ2-3; TRBD1 might be the D (5 bases). Sequenced: blood. For the CDR3, the DNA is TGTGCCACCAGCAGGGTTGGGGGCACAGATACGCAGTATTTT. It encodes CATSRVGGTDTQYF.